Listed below are T cell receptor beta chains from one sample, sequenced in a study of beta chain features in type 1 diabetes. Only in-frame clones appear in the TCRdb table, and some are missing; sequencing was by immunoSEQ multiplex PCR. Among 35,000 or so clones listed, about 65% were seen once. Sequencing was done on a sample of Tregs from blood. These receptors were obtained from a woman aged 25 to 45 in good health. The CDR3 runs from the conserved cysteine through the conserved F or W. Fields, in order: CDR3 length, V gene, D gene, J gene, clone size, CDR3 protein, CDR3 DNA. A D gene is named only where the DNA matches it firmly. Clone size is given for some rows only: seen once, a few or many times, or a class if the clone is expanded.

length: 12; V: TRBV5-1; D: -; J: TRBJ2-1; size: -; CDR3: CASSLVAGEQFF; DNA: TGCGCCAGCAGCTTGGTTGCGGGAGAGCAGTTCTTC
length: 15; V: TRBV6-5; D: TRBD2; J: TRBJ2-5; size: -; CDR3: CASSRARLAEETQYF; DNA: TGTGCCAGCAGCCGAGCCAGACTAGCGGAAGAGACCCAGTACTTC
length: 15; V: TRBV7-9; D: TRBD1; J: TRBJ2-3; size: -; CDR3: CASRKQGGSTDTQYF; DNA: TGTGCCAGCAGAAAACAGGGGGGAAGCACAGATACGCAGTATTTT
length: 15; V: TRBV4-1; D: -; J: TRBJ1-5; size: -; CDR3: CASSQDAGYNQPQHF; DNA: TGTGCCAGCAGCCAAGACGCGGGATACAATCAGCCCCAGCATTTT
length: 12; V: TRBV30; D: -; J: TRBJ1-1; size: once; CDR3: CAWSGGRGEAFF; DNA: TGTGCCTGGAGCGGCGGCCGGGGAGAAGCTTTCTTT
length: 16; V: TRBV11-1; D: TRBD2; J: TRBJ2-1; size: -; CDR3: CASSHPGTSGRNEQFF; DNA: TGTGCCAGCAGCCACCCCGGGACTAGCGGGCGGAATGAGCAGTTCTTC
length: 13; V: TRBV6-5; D: -; J: TRBJ1-5; size: -; CDR3: CASTPQLNQPQHF; DNA: TGTGCCAGCACCCCACAGCTAAATCAGCCCCAGCATTTT
length: 14; V: TRBV14; D: -; J: TRBJ2-1; size: few; CDR3: CASRDSAGPERRFF; DNA: TGTGCCAGCAGGGATTCCGCGGGGCCCGAACGAAGGTTCTTC
length: 15; V: TRBV25-1; D: -; J: TRBJ2-2; size: -; CDR3: CASSESVGNTGELFF; DNA: TGTGCCAGCAGTGAATCGGTCGGTAACACCGGGGAGCTGTTTTTT
length: 13; V: TRBV19; D: -; J: TRBJ2-3; size: -; CDR3: CASSIFATDTQYF; DNA: TGTGCCAGTAGTATCTTCGCGACAGATACGCAGTATTTT
length: 18; V: TRBV19; D: TRBD2; J: TRBJ2-2; size: -; CDR3: CASSAARLAGGPTGELFF; DNA: TGTGCCAGTAGTGCCGCAAGACTAGCGGGAGGGCCAACCGGGGAGCTGTTTTTT
length: 12; V: TRBV29-1; D: -; J: TRBJ1-2; size: -; CDR3: CSVEDRVYGYTF; DNA: TGCAGCGTTGAAGATAGAGTTTATGGCTACACCTTC
length: 17; V: TRBV4-3; D: -; J: TRBJ2-1; size: few; CDR3: CASSQGLLSGVRGEQFF; DNA: TGCGCCAGCAGCCAAGGGCTCCTATCGGGAGTACGGGGCGAGCAGTTCTTC
length: 13; V: TRBV28; D: -; J: TRBJ2-7; size: -; CDR3: CASSLSFSYEQYF; DNA: TGTGCCAGCAGTTTATCGTTCTCCTACGAGCAGTACTTC
length: 12; V: TRBV27; D: -; J: TRBJ1-2; size: -; CDR3: CASSPPGGDYTF; DNA: TGTGCCAGCAGTCCACCGGGGGGCGACTACACCTTC
length: 12; V: TRBV28; D: TRBD2; J: TRBJ2-1; size: -; CDR3: CASSPAGRASFF; DNA: TGTGCCAGCAGTCCCGCGGGGAGGGCGTCGTTCTTC
length: 14; V: TRBV7-2; D: -; J: TRBJ1-6; size: -; CDR3: CASSTVGGTSPLHF; DNA: TGTGCCAGCAGCACAGTCGGGGGTACGTCACCCCTCCACTTT
length: 15; V: TRBV10-2; D: TRBD1; J: TRBJ2-7; size: once; CDR3: CASRAGTGGSYEQYF; DNA: TGCGCCAGCAGGGCCGGGACAGGGGGCTCCTACGAGCAGTACTTC
length: 15; V: TRBV7-7; D: TRBD1; J: TRBJ2-7; size: -; CDR3: CASSVGQGSPYEQYF; DNA: TGTGCTAGCAGCGTTGGACAGGGGTCTCCCTACGAGCAGTACTTC
length: 11; V: TRBV20-1; D: -; J: TRBJ2-1; size: -; CDR3: CSGRENNEQFF; DNA: TGCAGTGGCCGGGAGAACAATGAGCAGTTCTTC
length: 13; V: TRBV9; D: -; J: TRBJ2-3; size: few; CDR3: CASSVAVLDTQYF; DNA: TGTGCCAGCAGCGTAGCGGTGCTAGATACGCAGTATTTT
length: 15; V: TRBV5-1; D: -; J: TRBJ1-1; size: -; CDR3: CASSWRRGPNTEAFF; DNA: TGCGCCAGCAGCTGGCGGCGAGGCCCGAACACTGAAGCTTTCTTT
length: 14; V: TRBV27; D: -; J: TRBJ1-1; size: once; CDR3: CASASVILNTEAFF; DNA: TGTGCCAGCGCCTCGGTGATCTTGAACACTGAAGCTTTCTTT
length: 15; V: TRBV4-1; D: TRBD1; J: TRBJ2-5; size: -; CDR3: CASSQAGQVQETQYF; DNA: TGCGCCAGCAGCCAAGCGGGACAGGTCCAAGAGACCCAGTACTTC
length: 12; V: TRBV30; D: -; J: TRBJ2-7; size: -; CDR3: CAGKGLGYEQYF; DNA: TGTGCCGGTAAGGGGTTGGGTTACGAGCAGTACTTC
length: 16; V: TRBV7-3; D: TRBD2; J: TRBJ2-1; size: -; CDR3: CASSWAGLAGGNEQFF; DNA: TGTGCCAGCAGCTGGGCGGGACTAGCGGGAGGTAATGAGCAGTTCTTC
length: 15; V: TRBV19; D: TRBD1; J: TRBJ1-2; size: -; CDR3: CATGRGTGAFYGYTF; DNA: TGTGCCACTGGGAGGGGGACAGGAGCTTTCTATGGCTACACCTTC
length: 14; V: TRBV9; D: TRBD2; J: TRBJ2-2; size: -; CDR3: CASTGRGGTGELFF; DNA: TGTGCCAGCACGGGTCGGGGGGGGACCGGGGAGCTGTTTTTT
length: 14; V: TRBV5-1; D: -; J: TRBJ2-5; size: -; CDR3: CASSLGVRGETQYF; DNA: TGCGCCAGCAGCTTGGGAGTGAGGGGGGAGACCCAGTACTTC
length: 15; V: TRBV18; D: -; J: TRBJ2-1; size: -; CDR3: CASSPVLVSYNEQFF; DNA: TGTGCCAGCTCACCGGTACTAGTCTCCTACAATGAGCAGTTCTTC
length: 17; V: TRBV5-1; D: TRBD2; J: TRBJ2-1; size: -; CDR3: CASSLGTSGLTYNEQFF; DNA: TGCGCCAGCAGCTTGGGTACTAGCGGACTAACCTACAATGAGCAGTTCTTC
length: 15; V: TRBV7-2; D: TRBD1; J: TRBJ2-1; size: -; CDR3: CASSSGQGAHNEQFF; DNA: TGTGCCAGCAGCTCCGGACAGGGGGCGCACAATGAGCAGTTCTTC
length: 17; V: TRBV7-9; D: TRBD2; J: TRBJ2-3; size: medium-sized; CDR3: CASSSGLAGAFTDTQYF; DNA: TGTGCCAGCAGCTCCGGACTAGCGGGAGCCTTCACAGATACGCAGTATTTT
length: 14; V: TRBV28; D: -; J: TRBJ2-7; size: -; CDR3: CASSPMGSSYEQYF; DNA: TGTGCCAGCAGTCCCATGGGGAGCTCCTACGAGCAGTACTTC
length: 13; V: TRBV7-9; D: TRBD1; J: TRBJ2-3; size: few; CDR3: CASSSTGGDTQYF; DNA: TGTGCCAGCAGCTCGACAGGGGGAGATACGCAGTATTTT
length: 14; V: TRBV30; D: -; J: TRBJ1-1; size: -; CDR3: CAWSAGGGYTEAFF; DNA: TGTGCCTGGAGTGCGGGGGGGGGATACACTGAAGCTTTCTTT
length: 15; V: TRBV10-3; D: TRBD2; J: TRBJ2-7; size: few; CDR3: CASSSGAGGSYEQYF; DNA: TGTGCCAGCAGCAGCGGGGCGGGGGGCTCCTACGAGCAGTACTTC
length: 13; V: TRBV5-1; D: -; J: TRBJ1-1; size: once; CDR3: CASSYRLDTEAFF; DNA: TGCGCCAGCAGCTACCGGTTGGACACTGAAGCTTTCTTT
length: 16; V: TRBV7-6; D: TRBD1; J: TRBJ1-6; size: -; CDR3: CASSLHRGAGNSPLHF; DNA: TGTGCCAGCAGTTTACACAGGGGGGCAGGTAATTCACCCCTCCACTTT
length: 16; V: TRBV9; D: TRBD1; J: TRBJ2-7; size: once; CDR3: CASSVGGGTGHHEQYF; DNA: TGTGCCAGCAGCGTAGGAGGCGGGACAGGGCACCACGAGCAGTACTTC
length: 15; V: TRBV4-2; D: TRBD2; J: TRBJ2-1; size: -; CDR3: CASSQHSASGNEQFF; DNA: TGTGCCAGCAGCCAGCATTCGGCTAGCGGCAATGAGCAGTTCTTC
length: 14; V: TRBV27; D: -; J: TRBJ2-7; size: -; CDR3: CASRTRVNSYEQYF; DNA: TGTGCCAGCAGAACGAGGGTAAACTCCTACGAGCAGTACTTC
length: 15; V: TRBV27; D: TRBD2; J: TRBJ2-1; size: -; CDR3: CASSFWRGILSEQFF; DNA: TGTGCCAGCAGTTTCTGGCGGGGGATCCTGAGTGAGCAGTTCTTC
length: 13; V: TRBV27; D: -; J: TRBJ1-6; size: few; CDR3: CASSHGYNSPLHF; DNA: TGTGCCAGCAGCCACGGGTATAATTCACCCCTCCACTTT
length: 15; V: TRBV2; D: -; J: TRBJ1-6; size: -; CDR3: CASNDDSSYNSPLHF; DNA: TGTGCCAGCAATGACGACAGCTCATATAATTCACCCCTCCACTTT
length: 16; V: TRBV19; D: -; J: TRBJ1-5; size: -; CDR3: CASTITGGVLNQPQHF; DNA: TGTGCCAGTACCATCACCGGAGGGGTCCTCAATCAGCCCCAGCATTTT
length: 14; V: TRBV30; D: TRBD2; J: TRBJ2-3; size: few; CDR3: CAWKGLQSTDTQYF; DNA: TGTGCCTGGAAGGGACTACAGAGCACAGATACGCAGTATTTT
length: 20; V: TRBV4-2; D: -; J: TRBJ2-2; size: once; CDR3: CASSQDSSARASAKTGELFF; DNA: TGTGCCAGCAGCCAAGATTCTTCGGCTCGGGCTAGCGCAAAGACCGGGGAGCTGTTTTTT
length: 14; V: TRBV6-5; D: TRBD1; J: TRBJ2-7; size: medium-sized; CDR3: CASSLSDRAYEQYF; DNA: TGTGCCAGCAGTTTATCGGACAGGGCCTACGAGCAGTACTTC
length: 16; V: TRBV7-3; D: TRBD2; J: TRBJ2-2; size: few; CDR3: CASSFGLAMNTGELFF; DNA: TGTGCCAGCAGCTTCGGACTAGCGATGAACACCGGGGAGCTGTTTTTT
length: 13; V: TRBV2; D: -; J: TRBJ1-1; size: few; CDR3: CASSGRGGTEAFF; DNA: TGTGCCAGCAGTGGGAGGGGGGGCACTGAAGCTTTCTTT
length: 14; V: TRBV25-1; D: TRBD2; J: TRBJ2-3; size: -; CDR3: CASATSGAGDTQYF; DNA: TGTGCCAGCGCAACTAGCGGAGCCGGAGATACGCAGTATTTT
length: 14; V: TRBV28; D: -; J: TRBJ1-3; size: once; CDR3: CATAGGISGNTIYF; DNA: TGTGCCACTGCTGGGGGGATCTCTGGAAACACCATATATTTT
length: 15; V: TRBV5-1; D: -; J: TRBJ1-5; size: -; CDR3: CASSLISGVNQPQHF; DNA: TGCGCCAGCAGCTTGATCTCAGGGGTCAATCAGCCCCAGCATTTT
length: 15; V: TRBV4-3; D: TRBD2; J: TRBJ2-7; size: few; CDR3: CASSHAGGLSYEQYF; DNA: TGCGCCAGCAGCCACGCGGGAGGGTTGTCCTACGAGCAGTACTTC
length: 16; V: TRBV2; D: TRBD2; J: TRBJ2-3; size: -; CDR3: CASRGISGRAEHTQYF; DNA: TGTGCCAGCAGGGGGATCAGCGGGAGGGCCGAGCATACGCAGTATTTT
length: 14; V: TRBV18; D: -; J: TRBJ2-5; size: -; CDR3: CASSPRQIQETQYF; DNA: TGTGCCAGCTCACCAAGACAGATCCAAGAGACCCAGTACTTC
length: 15; V: TRBV11-1; D: TRBD2; J: TRBJ2-3; size: -; CDR3: CASSLGLAGVTTQYF; DNA: TGTGCCAGCAGCTTAGGACTAGCGGGAGTCACGACGCAGTATTTT